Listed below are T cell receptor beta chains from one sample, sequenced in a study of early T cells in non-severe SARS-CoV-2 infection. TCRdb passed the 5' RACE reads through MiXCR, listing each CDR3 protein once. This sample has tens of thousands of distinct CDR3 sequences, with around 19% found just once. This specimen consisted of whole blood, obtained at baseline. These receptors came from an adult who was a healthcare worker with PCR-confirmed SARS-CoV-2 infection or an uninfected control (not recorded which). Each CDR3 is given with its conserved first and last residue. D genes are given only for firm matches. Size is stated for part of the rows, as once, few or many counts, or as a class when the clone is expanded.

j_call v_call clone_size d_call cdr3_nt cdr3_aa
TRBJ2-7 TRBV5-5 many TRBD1 TGTGCCAGCAGCACAGGGACAGGGGCGGCCTACGAGCAGTACTTC CASSTGTGAAYEQYF
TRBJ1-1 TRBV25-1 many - TGTGCCAGCAGTGTCCGGGACGGGGACACTGAAGCTTTCTTT CASSVRDGDTEAFF
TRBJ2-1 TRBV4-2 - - TGTGCCAGCAGCCAAGAACACGGCTCGTTTGTCAGGGTCAATGAGCAGTTCTTC CASSQEHGSFVRVNEQFF
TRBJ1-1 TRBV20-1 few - TGCAGTGCCCGGGGCGGGGGCCCCAGGAACACTGAAGCTTTCTTT CSARGGGPRNTEAFF
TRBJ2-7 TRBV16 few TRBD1 TGTGCCAGCAGCCAAGGTATGACAGGGGGCTACGAGCAGTACTTC CASSQGMTGGYEQYF
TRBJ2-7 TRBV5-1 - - TGCGCCAGCAGCGAGGGGATTAGCTCCTACGAGCAGTACTTC CASSEGISSYEQYF
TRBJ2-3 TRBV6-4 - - TGTGCCAGCAGCGGGAGCGGGACAGATACGCAGTATTTT CASSGSGTDTQYF
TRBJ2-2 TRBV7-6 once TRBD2 TGTGCCAGCAGCTCCCGACTAGCGGGGGCGACGAACACCGGGGAGCTGTTTTTT CASSSRLAGATNTGELFF
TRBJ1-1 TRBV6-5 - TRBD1 TGTGCCAGCAGCCTCGGGACAGTTAGTGAAGCTTTCTTT CASSLGTVSEAFF
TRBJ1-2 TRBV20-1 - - TGCAGTGCTAGAGTTGCTAAAGCTCTTTCTTTCTTC CSARVAKALSFF
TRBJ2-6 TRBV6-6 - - TGTGCCAGCAGTTTTGAGGGGGCTGGGGCCAACGTCCTGACTTTC CASSFEGAGANVLTF
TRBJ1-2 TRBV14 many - TGTGCCAGCAGCCAAGATTCCAGGTTGAATGGCTACACCTTC CASSQDSRLNGYTF
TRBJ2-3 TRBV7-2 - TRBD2 TGTGCCAGCAGCTTAGTGGTCAGCGGGGGGCCCACAGATACGCAGTATTTT CASSLVVSGGPTDTQYF
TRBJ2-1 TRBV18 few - TGTGCCAGCTCACCCGGCCCAGACAATGAGCAGTTCTTC CASSPGPDNEQFF
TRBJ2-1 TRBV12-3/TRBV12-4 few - TGTGCCAGCAGTTTTTATGGCGGAGTCGAGGGGAATGAGCAGTTCTTC CASSFYGGVEGNEQFF
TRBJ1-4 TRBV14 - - TGTGCCAGCAGCCCCCTAAGCGGACAGCAATATAATGAAAAACTGTTTTTT CASSPLSGQQYNEKLFF
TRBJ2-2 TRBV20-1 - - TGCAGTGCCAACGACCCAGGGACCGGGGAGCTGTTTTTT CSANDPGTGELFF
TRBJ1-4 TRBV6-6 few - TGTGCCAGCAGTTACTCAACAGGGAGGGGGTTGACTAATGAAAAACTGTTTTTT CASSYSTGRGLTNEKLFF
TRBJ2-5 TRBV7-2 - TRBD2 TGTGCCAGCAGCTTAGGACTAGCGGGAGGGATCGAGACCCAGTACTTC CASSLGLAGGIETQYF
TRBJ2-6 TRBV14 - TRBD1 TGTGCCAGCAGCCGACTGGGACAGGGGGCGCCTGGGGCCAACGTCCTGACTTTC CASSRLGQGAPGANVLTF
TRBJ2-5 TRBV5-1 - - TGCGCCAGCAGGGCCGAACAAGAGACCCAGTACTTC CASRAEQETQYF
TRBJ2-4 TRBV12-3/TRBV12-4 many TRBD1 TGTGCCAGCAGCAAAACAGGGACAGAAAACATTCAGTACTTC CASSKTGTENIQYF
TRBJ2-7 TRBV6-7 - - TGTGCCAGCAGTTCTGGGGACGAGCAGTACTTC CASSSGDEQYF
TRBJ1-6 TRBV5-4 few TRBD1 TGTGCCAGCAGGAATAAGACAGGGGTACGTGATTCACCCCTCCACTTT CASRNKTGVRDSPLHF
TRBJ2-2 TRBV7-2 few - TGTGCCAGCAGGCAAACTAGTTCCGGGGAGCTGTTTTTT CASRQTSSGELFF
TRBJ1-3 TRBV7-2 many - TGTGCCAGCCGACAGAGTAGCTCTGGAAACACCATATATTTT CASRQSSSGNTIYF
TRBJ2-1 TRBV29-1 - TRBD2 TGCAGCGCCCTCCGCCCAGCGGGGCGTGGTAAAGAGCAGTTCTTC CSALRPAGRGKEQFF
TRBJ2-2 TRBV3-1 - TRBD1 TGTGCCAGCAGACCGACAGGGTCGAACACCGGGGAGCTGTTTTTT CASRPTGSNTGELFF
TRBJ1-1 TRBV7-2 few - TGTGCCAGCAAAGGGATGAACACTGAAGCTTTCTTT CASKGMNTEAFF
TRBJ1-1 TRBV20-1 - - TGCAGTGCTAGGAAGAGGACTGAAGCTTTCTTT CSARKRTEAFF
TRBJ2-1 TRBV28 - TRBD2 TGTGCCAGCACTCGTCTAGCGGGTCCTTACAATGAGCAGTTCTTC CASTRLAGPYNEQFF
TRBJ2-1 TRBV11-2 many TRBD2 TGTGCCAGCAGCTTAGTATCTCGCCGCGGGAGTTTTAATTTCAATGAGCAGTTCTTC CASSLVSRRGSFNFNEQFF
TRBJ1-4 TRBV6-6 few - TGTGCCAGCAGTTATACCCCCTCGGCAGGGGCCGCCGGCGGGGAAAAACTGTTTTTT CASSYTPSAGAAGGEKLFF
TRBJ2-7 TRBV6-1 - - TGTGCCAGCAATCGGGACACGAGCTCCTACGAGCAGTACTTC CASNRDTSSYEQYF